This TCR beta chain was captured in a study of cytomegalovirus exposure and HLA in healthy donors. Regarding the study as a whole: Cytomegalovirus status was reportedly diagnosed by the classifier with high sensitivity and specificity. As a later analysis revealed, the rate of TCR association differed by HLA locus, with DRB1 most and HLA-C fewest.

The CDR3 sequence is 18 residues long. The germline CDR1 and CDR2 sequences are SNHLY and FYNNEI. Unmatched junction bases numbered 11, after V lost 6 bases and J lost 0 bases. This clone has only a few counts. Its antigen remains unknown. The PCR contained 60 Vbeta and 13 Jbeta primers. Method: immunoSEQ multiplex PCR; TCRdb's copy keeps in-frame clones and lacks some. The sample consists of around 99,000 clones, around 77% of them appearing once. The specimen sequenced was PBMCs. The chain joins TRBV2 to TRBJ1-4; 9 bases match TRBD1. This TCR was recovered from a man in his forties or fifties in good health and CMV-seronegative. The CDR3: CASSRDRVGRTTNEKLFF. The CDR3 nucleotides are TGTGCCAGCAGCCGGGACAGGGTGGGACGAACAACTAATGAAAAACTGTTTTTT.